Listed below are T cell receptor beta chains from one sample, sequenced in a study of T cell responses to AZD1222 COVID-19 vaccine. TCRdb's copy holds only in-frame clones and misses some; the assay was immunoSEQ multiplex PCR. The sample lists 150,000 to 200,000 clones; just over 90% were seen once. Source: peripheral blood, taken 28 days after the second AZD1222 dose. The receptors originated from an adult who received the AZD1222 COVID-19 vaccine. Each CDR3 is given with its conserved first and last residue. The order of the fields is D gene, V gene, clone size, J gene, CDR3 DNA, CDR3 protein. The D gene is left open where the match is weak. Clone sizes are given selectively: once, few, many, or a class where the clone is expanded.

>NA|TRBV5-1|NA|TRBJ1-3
TGCGCCAGCAGCTTGTATGGGCGGATCTCTGGAAACACCATATATTTT
CASSLYGRISGNTIYF
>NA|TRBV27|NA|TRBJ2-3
TGTGCCAGCAGTCCCCTTTGGGGAAGGGGTACAGATACGCAGTATTTT
CASSPLWGRGTDTQYF
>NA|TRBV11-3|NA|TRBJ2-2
TGTGCCAGCAGCTTAGCGCCTCTCACCGGGGAGCTGTTTTTT
CASSLAPLTGELFF
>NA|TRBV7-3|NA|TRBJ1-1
TGTGCCAGCAGCTTAGCAGGGCCCACTGAAGCTTTCTTT
CASSLAGPTEAFF
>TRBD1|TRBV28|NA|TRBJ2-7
TGTGCCAGCAGGGGACCGGGACAGGGGGCCTACGAGCAGTACTTC
CASRGPGQGAYEQYF
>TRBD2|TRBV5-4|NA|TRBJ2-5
TGTGCCAGCAGCTTAGGGCTAGCGGGAGGAGGAGAGACCCAGTACTTC
CASSLGLAGGGETQYF
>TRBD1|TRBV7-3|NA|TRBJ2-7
TGTGCCAGCAGCTTAACGGGACAGGGGGCGGGCGAGCAGTACTTC
CASSLTGQGAGEQYF
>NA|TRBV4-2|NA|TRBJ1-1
TGTGCCAGCAGCCAAGATCAGACGGTGAACACTGAAGCTTTCTTT
CASSQDQTVNTEAFF
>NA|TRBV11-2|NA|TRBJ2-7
TGTGCCAGCAGCTTACGGAGCTACGAGCAGTACTTC
CASSLRSYEQYF
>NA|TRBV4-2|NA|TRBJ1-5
TGTGCCAGCAGCCAAGAAAGGGGTAATCAGCCCCAGCATTTT
CASSQERGNQPQHF
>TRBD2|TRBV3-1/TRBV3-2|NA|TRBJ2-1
TGTGCCAGCAGCTCACTCTGGACTAGCGGGAGGGCCTTCAATGAGCAGTTCTTC
CASSSLWTSGRAFNEQFF
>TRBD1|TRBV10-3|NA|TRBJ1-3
TGTGCCATCGCCGGGACAGGCGCTGGAAACACCATATATTTT
CAIAGTGAGNTIYF
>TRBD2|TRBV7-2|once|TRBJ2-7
TGTGCCAGCAGCACCTCGACTAGCGGGACCTACGAGCAGTACTTC
CASSTSTSGTYEQYF
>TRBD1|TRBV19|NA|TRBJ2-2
TGTGCCAGTAGGACAGGGGTCAACACCGGGGAGCTGTTTTTT
CASRTGVNTGELFF
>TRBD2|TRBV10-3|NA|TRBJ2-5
TGTGCCATCAGTGAGTCTACTAGCGGGGCGATCGAGACCCAGTACTTC
CAISESTSGAIETQYF
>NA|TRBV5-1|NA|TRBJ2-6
TGCGCCAGCAGCTTGTGGTCCTTGGCTAGCCCGTACGGGGCCAACGTCCTGACTTTC
CASSLWSLASPYGANVLTF
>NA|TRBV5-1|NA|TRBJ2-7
TGCGCCAGCAGCCCGGTGGGAGGAGAATCCTACGAGCAGTACTTC
CASSPVGGESYEQYF
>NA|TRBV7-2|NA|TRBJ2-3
TGTGCCAGCAGCTTAGTTGTCTACCCCTCTAGCACAGATACGCAGTATTTT
CASSLVVYPSSTDTQYF
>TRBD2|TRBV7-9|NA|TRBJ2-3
TGTGCCAGCAGCTTAGCCCTACTAGCGGGAGGGAGCACAGATACGCAGTATTTT
CASSLALLAGGSTDTQYF
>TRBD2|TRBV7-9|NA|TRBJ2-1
TGTGCCAGCAGCTCACTAGCGACCTCCTACAATGAGCAGTTCTTC
CASSSLATSYNEQFF
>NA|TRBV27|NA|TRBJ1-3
TGTGCCAGCAGTTTAGGCCAGGGGTACGGAAACACCATATATTTT
CASSLGQGYGNTIYF
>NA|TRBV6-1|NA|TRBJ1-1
TGTGCCAGCAGTGAGGTAGGGGATGGTGAAGCTTTCTTT
CASSEVGDGEAFF
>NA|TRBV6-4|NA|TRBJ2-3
TGTGCCAGCGGGGAGGGACACACAGATACGCAGTATTTT
CASGEGHTDTQYF
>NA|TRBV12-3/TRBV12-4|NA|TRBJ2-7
TGTGCCAGCAGTTTAGCGGTGTCCTACGAGCAGTACTTC
CASSLAVSYEQYF
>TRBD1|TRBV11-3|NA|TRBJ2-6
TGTGCCAGCAGTCCCGGGACAGGGGGCTCTGGGGCCAACGTCCTGACTTTC
CASSPGTGGSGANVLTF
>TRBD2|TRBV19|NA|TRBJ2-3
TGTGCCAGTAGTGTACGACTAGCGGGGGGGCCTGAAGATACGCAGTATTTT
CASSVRLAGGPEDTQYF
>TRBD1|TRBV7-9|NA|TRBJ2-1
TGTGCCAGCAGCCTTACGCCGACAGGGCTATCCTACAATGAGCAGTTCTTC
CASSLTPTGLSYNEQFF
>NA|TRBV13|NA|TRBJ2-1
TGTGCCAGCAGCCCTCGCTGGGACAATGAGCAGTTCTTC
CASSPRWDNEQFF
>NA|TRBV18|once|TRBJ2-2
TGTGCCAGCTCACCACCGGAAGGGAACACCGGGGAGCTGTTTTTT
CASSPPEGNTGELFF
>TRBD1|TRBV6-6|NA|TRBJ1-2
TGTGCCAGCCATGGACAGGTCTATGGCTACACCTTC
CASHGQVYGYTF
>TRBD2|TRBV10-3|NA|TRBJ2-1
TGTGCCATCAGTGAGTCGACACTAGCGGCCTCGAATGAGCAGTTCTTC
CAISESTLAASNEQFF
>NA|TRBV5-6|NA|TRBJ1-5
TGTGCCAGCAGCTGGGGTGGGAACCTTGGCAATCAGCCCCAGCATTTT
CASSWGGNLGNQPQHF
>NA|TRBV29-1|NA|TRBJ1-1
TGCAGCGTGGCTACAGGGAGGGAGCGAGCTTTCTTT
CSVATGRERAFF
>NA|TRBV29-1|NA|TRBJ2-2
TGCAGCGCGGACAGTCCCAACACCGGGGAGCTGTTTTTT
CSADSPNTGELFF
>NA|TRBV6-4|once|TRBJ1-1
TGTGCCAGCAGCACCTTTGCGAACACTGAAGCTTTCTTT
CASSTFANTEAFF
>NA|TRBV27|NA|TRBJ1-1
TGTGCCAGCAGTACACAGGGTTCTGAAGCTTTCTTT
CASSTQGSEAFF
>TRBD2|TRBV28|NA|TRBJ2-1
TGTGCCAGCAGTTTATGGGGGGGAGGGCTAGACAATGAGCAGTTCTTC
CASSLWGGGLDNEQFF
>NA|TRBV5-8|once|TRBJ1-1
TGTGCCAGCAGCTTCGCAGACCCAAACACTGAAGCTTTCTTT
CASSFADPNTEAFF
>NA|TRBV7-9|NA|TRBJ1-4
TGTGCCAGCAGCTTAACTTGGGCAGGGCAAGGGGAAAAACTGTTTTTT
CASSLTWAGQGEKLFF
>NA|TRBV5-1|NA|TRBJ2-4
TGCGCCAGCAGCTTGTGGGACAACAACATTCAGTACTTC
CASSLWDNNIQYF
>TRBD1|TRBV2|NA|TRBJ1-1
TGTGCCAGCTTGACAGGGATGAACACTGAAGCTTTCTTT
CASLTGMNTEAFF
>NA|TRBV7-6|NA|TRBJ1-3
TGTGCCAGCAGCTTAGCGGGTACAGGAACAGGAAACACCATATATTTT
CASSLAGTGTGNTIYF
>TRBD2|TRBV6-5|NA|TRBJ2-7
TGTGCCAGCAGGCCCTGGGCGGGGGGCTCCTACGAGCAGTACTTC
CASRPWAGGSYEQYF
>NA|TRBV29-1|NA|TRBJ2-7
TGCAGCGCCAATCTTGGAAGGAGTTCCTACGAGCAGTACTTC
CSANLGRSSYEQYF
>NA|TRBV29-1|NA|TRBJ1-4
TGCAGCGTCTCCCCCGGGACTCGGGGAGAAAAACTGTTTTTT
CSVSPGTRGEKLFF
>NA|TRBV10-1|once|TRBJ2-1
TGCGCCAGCAGTGAGTCCAAGCACCTCGGGAAGTTCTTC
CASSESKHLGKFF
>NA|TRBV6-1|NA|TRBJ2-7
TGTGCCAGCAGGGAAGTCGGGTCCTACGAGCAGTACTTC
CASREVGSYEQYF
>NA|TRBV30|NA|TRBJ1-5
TGTGCCTGGAGTGTGGGAAGCAATCAGCCCCAGCATTTT
CAWSVGSNQPQHF
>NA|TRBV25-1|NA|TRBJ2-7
TGTGCCAGCAGTGAACGGGTTTCGAGCTCCTACGAGCAGTACTTC
CASSERVSSSYEQYF
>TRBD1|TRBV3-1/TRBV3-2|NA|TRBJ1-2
TGTGCCAGCAGCCAACGACAGGGGGCTGGGCCCTTCTATGGCTACACCTTC
CASSQRQGAGPFYGYTF
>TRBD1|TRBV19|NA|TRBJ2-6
TGTGCCAGTAGCCCGTGGGGGACAGGGGCCGGGGCCAACGTCCTGACTTTC
CASSPWGTGAGANVLTF
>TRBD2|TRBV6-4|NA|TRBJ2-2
TGTGCCAGCAGTGACAGCGGGGCGAACACCGGGGAGCTGTTTTTT
CASSDSGANTGELFF
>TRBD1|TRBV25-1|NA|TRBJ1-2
TGTGCCAGCAGTGGCCAGACAGGGATCTATGGCTACACCTTC
CASSGQTGIYGYTF
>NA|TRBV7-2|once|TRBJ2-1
TGTGCCAGCAGCTCCGCCCCCATCGGGGACTCCTACAATGAGCAGTTCTTC
CASSSAPIGDSYNEQFF
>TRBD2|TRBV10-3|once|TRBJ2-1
TGTGCCATCAGGCGACTAGCGGGGGGGCTTGTAAATGAGCAGTTCTTC
CAIRRLAGGLVNEQFF
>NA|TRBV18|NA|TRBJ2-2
TGTGCCAGCTCACCACGGACGAACACCGGGGAGCTGTTTTTT
CASSPRTNTGELFF
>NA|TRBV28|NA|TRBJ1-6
TGTGCCAGCTCAGGGATGGGGTATAATTCACCCCTCCACTTT
CASSGMGYNSPLHF
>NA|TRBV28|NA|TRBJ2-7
TGTGCCAGCAGTTTATTCGGGCAGGGCTTGTGGGGCGAGCAGTACTTC
CASSLFGQGLWGEQYF
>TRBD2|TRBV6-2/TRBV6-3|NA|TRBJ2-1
TGTGCCAGCAGTTACTCGACAAGCGGGGGTTTTAATGAGCAGTTCTTC
CASSYSTSGGFNEQFF